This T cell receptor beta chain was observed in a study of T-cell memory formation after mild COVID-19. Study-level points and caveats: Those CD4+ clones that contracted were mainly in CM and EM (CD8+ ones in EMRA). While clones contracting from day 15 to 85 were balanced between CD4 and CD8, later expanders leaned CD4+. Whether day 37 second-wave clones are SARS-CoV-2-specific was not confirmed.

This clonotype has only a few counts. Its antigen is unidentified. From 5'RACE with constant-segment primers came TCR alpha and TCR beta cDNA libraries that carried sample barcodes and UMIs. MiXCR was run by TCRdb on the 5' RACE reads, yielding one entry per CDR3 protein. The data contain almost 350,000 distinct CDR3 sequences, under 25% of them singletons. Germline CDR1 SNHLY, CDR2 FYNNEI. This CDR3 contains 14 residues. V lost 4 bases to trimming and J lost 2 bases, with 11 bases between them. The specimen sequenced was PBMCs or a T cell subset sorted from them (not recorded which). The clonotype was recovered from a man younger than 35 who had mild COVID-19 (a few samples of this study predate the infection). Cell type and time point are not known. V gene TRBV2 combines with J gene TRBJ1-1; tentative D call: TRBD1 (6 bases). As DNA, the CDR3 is TGTGCCAGCAGTGTGGGGACAACCAACACTGAAGCTTTCTTT. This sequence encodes CASSVGTTNTEAFF.